One T cell receptor (beta chain) is described in this entry. No cognate antigen has been identified for it. No base quality information exists; no much larger clone differs at one position. TCRbeta CDR3 regions were amplified from genomic DNA by means of the immunoSEQ Assay, a bias-controlled multiplex PCR. The original pipeline was this. Within the assay, amplification of reference gene primers was used to estimate how many nucleated cells each sample contained. Sequence reads were collapsed and filtered to measure the absolute abundance of every unique TCRbeta CDR3 rearrangement. For each sample, productive Simpson clonality was calculated as the square root of Simpson's diversity index over productive rearrangements. TCRdb took over this immuneACCESS table, retaining in-frame rearrangements with V and J assigned. Such tables are incomplete; in checked studies, under half of the missing clones stem from an unresolved V gene, and the remainder is unexplained. V and J calls and clone size are given by that table; D and trimming were obtained from the DNA. The sample data list around 250,000 clones, and approximately 80% of these were observed just once. About 2% of the sample goes to the ten largest clones.

The data were obtained in a study of blood T cell repertoires in COVID-19 (dated by TCRdb to the early 2020s). Turning to the overall study: Samples from collaborators originated in the United States, Italy and Spain and spanned both the acute and convalescent phases of COVID-19. A freely available public database, intended as a resource for researchers studying the immune response to SARS-CoV-2, is where the repertoires were released. The dataset comprised deeply sampled blood TCRbeta repertoires from subjects exposed to, actively infected with, or recovered from COVID-19. Sample metadata almost always included a de-identified subject ID, COVID-19 status, age in years and sex. Samples were obtained from the ongoing ImmuneRACE study (first 160 participants) and from roughly 1,300 subjects provided by 6 global collaborators. The material from the prospective study consisted of cDNA or gDNA derived from T cells, B-cell-depleted T cells, or PBMCs. HLA class I and class II types, where available, came from metadata supplied by the sample provider rather than from assay-based typing. Here is what the overall study found, with its caveats: Clinical and demographic metadata were provided uncurated, with the amount varying by source and participant.

Collaborating institutions collected whole blood in K2EDTA tubes following their own protocols. For TCRbeta analysis, collaborator samples were shipped as frozen whole blood, as isolated PBMCs, or as DNA extracted from either sample type. V and J are truncated by 5 bases and 7 bases respectively, leaving an intervening sequence of 14 bases. CDR1 SSHAT and CDR2 FNYEAQ are derived from the germline V gene (reference sequence). The CDR3 numbers 13 residues from cysteine through phenylalanine. Kept here is only the CDR3 DNA, which spans 39 bases and is read in frame from base 1. The rearrangement combines TRBV7-7 with TRBJ2-5; the best D guess is TRBD1, with 7 bases matching. The sample was peripheral blood. The clonotype was recovered from an elderly woman with acute or convalescent COVID-19. In nucleotide form, the sequence is TGTGCCAGCAGCACAAACAGGGGAGGGACCCAGTACTTC. The resulting protein is CASSTNRGGTQYF.